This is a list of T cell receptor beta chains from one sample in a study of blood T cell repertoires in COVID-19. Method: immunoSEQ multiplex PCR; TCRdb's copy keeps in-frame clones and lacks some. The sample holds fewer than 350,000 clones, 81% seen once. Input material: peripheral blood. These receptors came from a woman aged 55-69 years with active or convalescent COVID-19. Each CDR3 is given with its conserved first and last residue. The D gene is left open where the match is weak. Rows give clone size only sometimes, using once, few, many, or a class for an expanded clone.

DNA: TGTGCCAGCAGCTTAGTCCCTAGCGGCTCCTACGAGCAGTACTTC
CDR3: CASSLVPSGSYEQYF
J: TRBJ2-7
D: TRBD2
size: -
V: TRBV11-2

DNA: TGTGCCAGCAGCTTCAGGGCCCTGCTTTCCTACGAGCAGTACTTC
CDR3: CASSFRALLSYEQYF
J: TRBJ2-7
D: -
size: -
V: TRBV5-6

DNA: TGCGCCAGCAGCCATATAGCGACGGGCTCACCCCTCCACTTT
CDR3: CASSHIATGSPLHF
J: TRBJ1-6
D: -
size: -
V: TRBV4-1

DNA: TGCGCCAGCAGCCAAGATGCGGGCATCGGCTATGGCTACACCTTC
CDR3: CASSQDAGIGYGYTF
J: TRBJ1-2
D: -
size: -
V: TRBV4-1

DNA: TGTGCCAGCTCACCACCGACCGGGGGGGGGCCGGTAGATACGCAGTATTTT
CDR3: CASSPPTGGGPVDTQYF
J: TRBJ2-3
D: TRBD2
size: once
V: TRBV18

DNA: TGTGCCAGCAGCTTCCGGGCCCCCCCGGCGGGTGAGCAGTTCTTC
CDR3: CASSFRAPPAGEQFF
J: TRBJ2-1
D: -
size: -
V: TRBV7-2

DNA: TGTGCCAGCAGCACCCCGACAGGGGACGAGCAGTACTTC
CDR3: CASSTPTGDEQYF
J: TRBJ2-7
D: TRBD1
size: -
V: TRBV7-9

DNA: TGCACCAGCAGCCAGTCAGTGAAGAACACTGAAGCTTTCTTT
CDR3: CTSSQSVKNTEAFF
J: TRBJ1-1
D: -
size: -
V: TRBV1

DNA: TGTGCCAGCTCATCACCCCGGCGGGGGACCCCGGATGGAGATACGCAGTATTTT
CDR3: CASSSPRRGTPDGDTQYF
J: TRBJ2-3
D: TRBD2
size: -
V: TRBV18

DNA: TGTGCCAGCACCCAGAGTAGCGAAAGCACAGATACGCAGTATTTT
CDR3: CASTQSSESTDTQYF
J: TRBJ2-3
D: -
size: -
V: TRBV21-1

DNA: TGCACCGTAATAAGCACAGATACGCAGTATTTT
CDR3: CTVISTDTQYF
J: TRBJ2-3
D: -
size: -
V: TRBV20-1

DNA: TGTGCCAGTAGTATCGGGGACAGGGGGGTTGGTGAGCAGTTCTTC
CDR3: CASSIGDRGVGEQFF
J: TRBJ2-1
D: TRBD1
size: -
V: TRBV19

DNA: TGTGCCAGCAGTTTTTACGGACAGACTGAAGCTTTCTTT
CDR3: CASSFYGQTEAFF
J: TRBJ1-1
D: -
size: once
V: TRBV12-3/TRBV12-4

DNA: TGTGCCTGGAGTGTACAGCCCGACACCGGGGAGCTGTTTTTT
CDR3: CAWSVQPDTGELFF
J: TRBJ2-2
D: -
size: -
V: TRBV30

DNA: TGTGCCAGCAGCTTGGCGACGGGAAAGAACACTGAAGCTTTCTTT
CDR3: CASSLATGKNTEAFF
J: TRBJ1-1
D: -
size: once
V: TRBV5-4

DNA: TGTGCCAGCAGCCCCTCGGTCTCTGGAAACACCATATATTTT
CDR3: CASSPSVSGNTIYF
J: TRBJ1-3
D: -
size: -
V: TRBV7-2

DNA: TGTGCCAGCAGGGGGCGGTTTAACACTGAAGCTTTCTTT
CDR3: CASRGRFNTEAFF
J: TRBJ1-1
D: -
size: -
V: TRBV6-5

DNA: TGTGCCAGCAGCTCGACCCCGGGACTCTTTAACTATGGCTACACCTTC
CDR3: CASSSTPGLFNYGYTF
J: TRBJ1-2
D: -
size: -
V: TRBV7-6

DNA: TGTGCCAGCAAGGGGACCAGCGGGGGCCTACTAATGAACACCGGGGAGCTGTTTTTT
CDR3: CASKGTSGGLLMNTGELFF
J: TRBJ2-2
D: TRBD2
size: -
V: TRBV2

DNA: TGCGCCAGCAGACCGGGACAGAACACTGAAGCTTTCTTT
CDR3: CASRPGQNTEAFF
J: TRBJ1-1
D: -
size: -
V: TRBV10-1

DNA: TGCGCCAGCAGCTCACTAGCGGGGGGAAACACCGGGGAGCTGTTTTTT
CDR3: CASSSLAGGNTGELFF
J: TRBJ2-2
D: TRBD2
size: -
V: TRBV5-1

DNA: TGTGCCAGCAGCTTAGTAGGAGGGAATAATTCACCCCTCCACTTT
CDR3: CASSLVGGNNSPLHF
J: TRBJ1-6
D: -
size: -
V: TRBV5-5

DNA: TGTGCCAGCAGCTTAAACAGGGTTGGCGGGGAGCTGTTTTTT
CDR3: CASSLNRVGGELFF
J: TRBJ2-2
D: -
size: -
V: TRBV11-3

DNA: TGTGCCAGCTCACCGTTGGGGGCGAGGGTTTCATACAATGAGCAGTTCTTC
CDR3: CASSPLGARVSYNEQFF
J: TRBJ2-1
D: -
size: -
V: TRBV18

DNA: TGTGCCAGCAGCCAAGACAGGGTAGTTTTCTATGAGCAGTTCTTC
CDR3: CASSQDRVVFYEQFF
J: TRBJ2-1
D: -
size: few
V: TRBV14

DNA: TGTGCCAGCAGTATGACAGGGGCTCCCTATGGCTACACCTTC
CDR3: CASSMTGAPYGYTF
J: TRBJ1-2
D: TRBD1
size: -
V: TRBV11-2

DNA: TGTGCCAGCAGCTTGGTGGGGACAGGGGGCGTCGGGCAGTACTTC
CDR3: CASSLVGTGGVGQYF
J: TRBJ2-7
D: TRBD1
size: -
V: TRBV5-5

DNA: TGCGCCAGCAGCTTTTCCCGTCACAATGAGCAGTTCTTC
CDR3: CASSFSRHNEQFF
J: TRBJ2-1
D: -
size: -
V: TRBV5-1

DNA: TGTGCCAGCAGTGTACGGACAGGGGGCAATGAGCAGTTCTTC
CDR3: CASSVRTGGNEQFF
J: TRBJ2-1
D: TRBD1
size: -
V: TRBV2

DNA: TGTGCCAGCAGCAGAGGCATGAACACTGAAGCTTTCTTT
CDR3: CASSRGMNTEAFF
J: TRBJ1-1
D: -
size: many
V: TRBV2

DNA: TGTGCCAGCAGCCCAAATCAGGGTTCCTACAATGAGCAGTTCTTC
CDR3: CASSPNQGSYNEQFF
J: TRBJ2-1
D: -
size: -
V: TRBV9

DNA: TGCGCCAGCAGCCAGAACCCCCAGGGGGCATCTGGAAACACCATATATTTT
CDR3: CASSQNPQGASGNTIYF
J: TRBJ1-3
D: TRBD1
size: -
V: TRBV4-1

DNA: TGCGCCAGCAGCGGGGGGCTCGCCTCCTACGAGCAGTACTTC
CDR3: CASSGGLASYEQYF
J: TRBJ2-7
D: -
size: few
V: TRBV10-1

DNA: TGTGCCACCTCAACCGGGAATTACAATGAGCAGTTCTTC
CDR3: CATSTGNYNEQFF
J: TRBJ2-1
D: -
size: once
V: TRBV15

DNA: TGTGCCATCAGGGGACAGTCCTACGAGCAGTACTTC
CDR3: CAIRGQSYEQYF
J: TRBJ2-7
D: TRBD1
size: few
V: TRBV10-3

DNA: TGTGCCAGCAGCTTAGCGGTGGGGAGCTCCTACGAGCAGTACTTC
CDR3: CASSLAVGSSYEQYF
J: TRBJ2-7
D: -
size: -
V: TRBV7-6

DNA: TGTGCCAGCAGCTTCGGGGTCTACAATGAGCAGTTCTTC
CDR3: CASSFGVYNEQFF
J: TRBJ2-1
D: -
size: -
V: TRBV5-6

DNA: TGCGCCAGCAGCTTGGAACCGCTAGCGGGGCTTAATGAGCAGTACTTC
CDR3: CASSLEPLAGLNEQYF
J: TRBJ2-7
D: TRBD2
size: -
V: TRBV5-1

DNA: TGTGCCAGTGGGGTGACCGGGACAGGGGGCACAGATACGCAGTATTTT
CDR3: CASGVTGTGGTDTQYF
J: TRBJ2-3
D: TRBD1
size: -
V: TRBV10-3

DNA: TGTGCCAGTGGGTGGGGGGTCTCCTACGAGCAGTACTTC
CDR3: CASGWGVSYEQYF
J: TRBJ2-7
D: -
size: few
V: TRBV19

DNA: TGCGCCAGCAGCCAAGATCTGCTAGCGGGGGCTCCGGGGGATACGCAGTATTTT
CDR3: CASSQDLLAGAPGDTQYF
J: TRBJ2-3
D: TRBD2
size: once
V: TRBV4-1

DNA: TGTGCCAGTAGTCATACCGGGGAGCTGTTTTTT
CDR3: CASSHTGELFF
J: TRBJ2-2
D: -
size: -
V: TRBV19

DNA: TGTGCCAGCAGCCCGACGGCGGGGAGCCCCACAGATACGCAGTATTTT
CDR3: CASSPTAGSPTDTQYF
J: TRBJ2-3
D: -
size: -
V: TRBV3-1/TRBV3-2

DNA: TGTGCCAGCAGGCGCGGGGGCCCCTTTTCAAACCGCACAGATACGCAGTATTTT
CDR3: CASRRGGPFSNRTDTQYF
J: TRBJ2-3
D: -
size: -
V: TRBV6-4

DNA: TGTGCCAGCAGCCAATCGTACGAGGCAGGGGGTGGCTACACCTTC
CDR3: CASSQSYEAGGGYTF
J: TRBJ1-2
D: TRBD1
size: -
V: TRBV16

DNA: TGTGCCAGCAGCATCCTCGGGACAGGGACTGAAGCTTTCTTT
CDR3: CASSILGTGTEAFF
J: TRBJ1-1
D: TRBD1
size: few
V: TRBV7-9

DNA: TGTGCCAGTAGTATTGGACAGGGGTACGGCTACACCTTC
CDR3: CASSIGQGYGYTF
J: TRBJ1-2
D: TRBD1
size: -
V: TRBV19

DNA: TGTGCCAGCAGCGTAGGAAAAGGGCTCCGAGGGGGGGAGCTGTTTTTT
CDR3: CASSVGKGLRGGELFF
J: TRBJ2-2
D: -
size: -
V: TRBV9

DNA: TGTGCCAGCAGCTTCGGCCAGACACTTCCAACTAATGAAAAACTGTTTTTT
CDR3: CASSFGQTLPTNEKLFF
J: TRBJ1-4
D: -
size: -
V: TRBV11-2

DNA: TGTGCCAGCAGCCTACAGGGGGTGAACACTGAAGCTTTCTTT
CDR3: CASSLQGVNTEAFF
J: TRBJ1-1
D: TRBD1
size: few
V: TRBV2

DNA: TGTGCCAGCAGCTTAGGAAGGACAGGGGGCAGTACTGAAGCTTTCTTT
CDR3: CASSLGRTGGSTEAFF
J: TRBJ1-1
D: TRBD1
size: -
V: TRBV11-2